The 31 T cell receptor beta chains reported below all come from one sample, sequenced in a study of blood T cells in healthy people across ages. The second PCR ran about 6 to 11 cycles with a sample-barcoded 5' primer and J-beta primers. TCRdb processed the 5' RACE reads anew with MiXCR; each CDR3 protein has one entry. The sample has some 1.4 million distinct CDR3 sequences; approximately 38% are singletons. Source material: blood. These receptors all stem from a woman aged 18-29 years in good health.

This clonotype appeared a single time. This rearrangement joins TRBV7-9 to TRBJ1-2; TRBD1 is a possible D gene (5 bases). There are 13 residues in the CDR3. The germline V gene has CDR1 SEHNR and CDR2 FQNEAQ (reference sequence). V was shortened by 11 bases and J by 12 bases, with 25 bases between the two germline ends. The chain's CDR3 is CAHGRGELDGHTF. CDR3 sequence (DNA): TGTGCCCATGGTAGGGGCGAACTAGACGGCCACACCTTC.

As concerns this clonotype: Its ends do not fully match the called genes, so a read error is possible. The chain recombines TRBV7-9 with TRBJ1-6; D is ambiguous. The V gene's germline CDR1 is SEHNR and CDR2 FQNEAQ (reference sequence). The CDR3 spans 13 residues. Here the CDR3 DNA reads TGTGCCTGCAGCCGTCCCTATAATTCACTCCTCCACTTT. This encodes CACSRPYNSLLHF.

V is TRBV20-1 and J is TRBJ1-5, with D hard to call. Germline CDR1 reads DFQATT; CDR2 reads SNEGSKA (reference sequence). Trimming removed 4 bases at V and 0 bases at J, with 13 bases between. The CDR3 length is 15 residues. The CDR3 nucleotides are TGCAGTGCTACCACGGGCAAGTATAGCAATCAGCCCCAGCATTTT. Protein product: CSATTGKYSNQPQHF.

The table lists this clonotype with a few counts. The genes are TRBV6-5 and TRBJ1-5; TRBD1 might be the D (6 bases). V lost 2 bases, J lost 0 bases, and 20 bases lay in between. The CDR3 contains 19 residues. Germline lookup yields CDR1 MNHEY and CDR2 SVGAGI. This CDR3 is CASSYLNPAGQSSNQPQHF. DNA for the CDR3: TGTGCCAGCAGTTACCTTAATCCCGCCGGACAGTCTAGCAATCAGCCCCAGCATTTT.

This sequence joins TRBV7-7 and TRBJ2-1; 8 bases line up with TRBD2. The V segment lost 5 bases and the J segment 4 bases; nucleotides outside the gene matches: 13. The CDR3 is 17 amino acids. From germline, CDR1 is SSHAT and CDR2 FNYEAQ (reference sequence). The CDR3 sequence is CASSPIPGGAPYNEQFF. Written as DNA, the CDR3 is TGTGCCAGCAGCCCGATACCGGGGGGGGCCCCATACAATGAGCAGTTCTTC.

As DNA, the CDR3 is TGTGCCAGCAGTAGGGCGGGACTAGCGGGAGTGAACACAGATACGCAGTATTTT. The encoded protein is CASSRAGLAGVNTDTQYF. The chain uses TRBV6-1 and TRBJ2-3, with 14 positions matching TRBD2. CDR1 is MNHNS, CDR2 SASEGT, per germline. The trim removed 5 bases at V and 2 bases at J, leaving 9 bases unmatched. The CDR3 runs to 18 residues.

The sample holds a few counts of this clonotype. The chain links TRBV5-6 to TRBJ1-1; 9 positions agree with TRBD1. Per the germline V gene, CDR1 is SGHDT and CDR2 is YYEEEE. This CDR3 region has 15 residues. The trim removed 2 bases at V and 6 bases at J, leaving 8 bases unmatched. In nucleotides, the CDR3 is TGTGCCAGCAGCTTTTTACAGGGGGCGTACGCTGAAGCTTTCTTT. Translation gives CASSFLQGAYAEAFF. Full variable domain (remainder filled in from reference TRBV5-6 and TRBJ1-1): DAGVTQSPTHLIKTRGQQVTLRCSPKSGHDTVSWYQQALGQGPQFIFQYYEEEERQRGNFPDRFSGHQFPNYSSELNVNALLLGDSALYLCASSFLQGAYAEAFFGQGTRLTVV.

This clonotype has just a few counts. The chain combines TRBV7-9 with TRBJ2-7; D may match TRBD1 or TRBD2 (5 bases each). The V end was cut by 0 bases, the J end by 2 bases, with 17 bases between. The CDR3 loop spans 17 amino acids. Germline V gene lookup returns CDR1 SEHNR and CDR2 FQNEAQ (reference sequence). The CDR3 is CASSLAGDHLSPYEQYF. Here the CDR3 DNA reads TGTGCCAGCAGCTTAGCGGGGGATCACTTGAGCCCCTACGAGCAGTACTTC.

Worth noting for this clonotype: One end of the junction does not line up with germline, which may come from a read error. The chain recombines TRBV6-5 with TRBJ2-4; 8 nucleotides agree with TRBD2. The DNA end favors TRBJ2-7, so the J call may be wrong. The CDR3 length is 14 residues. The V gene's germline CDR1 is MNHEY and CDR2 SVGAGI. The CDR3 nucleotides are TGTGCCGGCAGTCTAGGACTAGCAATGGGCGAGCAGTACTTC. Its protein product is CAGSLGLAMGEQYF.

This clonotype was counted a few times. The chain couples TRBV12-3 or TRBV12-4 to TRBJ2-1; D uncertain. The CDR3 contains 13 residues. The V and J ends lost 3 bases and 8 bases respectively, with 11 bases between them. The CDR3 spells CASSLYLDHEQFF. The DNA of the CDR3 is TGTGCCAGCAGTTTGTACCTAGACCATGAGCAGTTCTTC.

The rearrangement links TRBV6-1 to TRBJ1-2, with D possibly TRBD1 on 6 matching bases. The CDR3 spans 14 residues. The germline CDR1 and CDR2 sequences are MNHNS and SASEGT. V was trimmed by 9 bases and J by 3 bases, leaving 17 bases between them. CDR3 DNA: TGTGCCAGTAGTAAGGCCCCAGGGGACTATGGCTACACCTTC. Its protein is CASSKAPGDYGYTF.

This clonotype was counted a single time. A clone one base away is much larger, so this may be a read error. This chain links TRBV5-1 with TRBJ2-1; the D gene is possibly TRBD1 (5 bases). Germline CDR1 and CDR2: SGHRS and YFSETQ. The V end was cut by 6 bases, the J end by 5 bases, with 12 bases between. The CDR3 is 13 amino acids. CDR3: CASKWGNDNEQFF. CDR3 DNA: TGCGCCAGCAAATGGGGCAACGACAATGAGCAGTTCTTC.

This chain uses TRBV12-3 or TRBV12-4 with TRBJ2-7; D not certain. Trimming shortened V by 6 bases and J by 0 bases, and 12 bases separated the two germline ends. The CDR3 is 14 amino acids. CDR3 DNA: TGTGCCAGCAGCCCCCGGGCAGCCTCCTACGAGCAGTACTTC. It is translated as CASSPRAASYEQYF.

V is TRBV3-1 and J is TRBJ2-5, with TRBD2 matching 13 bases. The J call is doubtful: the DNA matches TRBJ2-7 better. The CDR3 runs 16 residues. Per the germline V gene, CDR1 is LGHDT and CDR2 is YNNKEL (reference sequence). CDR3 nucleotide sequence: TGTGCCAGCAGCCCCACTATGGGACTAGCGGGGTACGAGCAGTACTTC. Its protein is CASSPTMGLAGYEQYF.

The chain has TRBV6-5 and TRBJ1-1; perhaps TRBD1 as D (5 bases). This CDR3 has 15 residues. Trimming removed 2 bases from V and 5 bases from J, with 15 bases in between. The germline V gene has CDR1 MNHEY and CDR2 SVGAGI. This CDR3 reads CASSYVFVRGTEAFF. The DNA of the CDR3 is TGTGCCAGCAGTTACGTTTTTGTCCGGGGGACTGAAGCTTTCTTT.

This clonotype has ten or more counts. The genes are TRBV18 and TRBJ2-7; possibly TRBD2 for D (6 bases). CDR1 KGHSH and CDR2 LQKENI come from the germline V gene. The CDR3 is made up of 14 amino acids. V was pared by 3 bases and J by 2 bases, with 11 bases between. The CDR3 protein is CASSPGTSTYEQYF. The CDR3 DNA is TGTGCCAGCTCACCCGGGACTTCAACCTACGAGCAGTACTTC.

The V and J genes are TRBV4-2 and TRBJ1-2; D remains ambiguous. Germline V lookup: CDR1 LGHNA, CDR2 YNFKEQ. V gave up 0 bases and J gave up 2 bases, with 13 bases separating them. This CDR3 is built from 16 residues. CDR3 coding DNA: TGTGCCAGCAGCCAAGATACGACTGCGCCGAACTATGGCTACACCTTC. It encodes CASSQDTTAPNYGYTF.

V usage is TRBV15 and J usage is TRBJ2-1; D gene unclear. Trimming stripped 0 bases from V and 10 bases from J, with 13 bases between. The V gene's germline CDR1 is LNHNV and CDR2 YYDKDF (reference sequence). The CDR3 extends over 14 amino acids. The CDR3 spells CATSRDPIISEQFF. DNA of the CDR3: TGTGCCACCAGCAGAGATCCTATAATATCCGAGCAGTTCTTC.

In DNA form, the CDR3 reads TGTGCCAGCAGAGTAGGGGCGCCGGGTGAAAAACTGTTTTTT. It encodes CASRVGAPGEKLFF. This chain links TRBV6-1 with TRBJ1-4; the D gene is possibly TRBD1 (5 bases). V dropped 6 bases and J dropped 7 bases, with 15 bases sitting between them. CDR3 length: 14 amino acids. The germline gives CDR1 MNHNS, CDR2 SASEGT.

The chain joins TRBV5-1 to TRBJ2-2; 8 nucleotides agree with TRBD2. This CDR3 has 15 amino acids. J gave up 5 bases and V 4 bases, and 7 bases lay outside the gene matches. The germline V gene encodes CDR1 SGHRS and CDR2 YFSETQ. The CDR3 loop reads CASSRRAGETGELFF. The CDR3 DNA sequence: TGCGCCAGCAGCCGACGAGCGGGGGAAACCGGGGAGCTGTTTTTT.

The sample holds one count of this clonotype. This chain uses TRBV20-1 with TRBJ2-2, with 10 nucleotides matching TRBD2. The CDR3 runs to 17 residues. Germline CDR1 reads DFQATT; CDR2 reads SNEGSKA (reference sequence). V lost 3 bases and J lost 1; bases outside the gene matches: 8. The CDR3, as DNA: TGCAGTGCTAGGAGCGGGAGGGACCCCATGAACACCGGGGAGCTGTTTTTT. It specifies CSARSGRDPMNTGELFF.

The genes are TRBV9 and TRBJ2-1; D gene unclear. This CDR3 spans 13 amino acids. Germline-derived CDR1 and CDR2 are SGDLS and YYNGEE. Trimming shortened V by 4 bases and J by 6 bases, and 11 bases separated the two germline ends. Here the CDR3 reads CASSPPRANEQFF. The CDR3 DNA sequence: TGTGCCAGCAGCCCCCCTAGGGCCAATGAGCAGTTCTTC.

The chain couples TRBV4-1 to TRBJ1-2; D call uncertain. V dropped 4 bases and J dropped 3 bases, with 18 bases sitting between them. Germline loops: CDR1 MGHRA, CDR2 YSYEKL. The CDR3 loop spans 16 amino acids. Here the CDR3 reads CASSLSFRRVDYGYTF. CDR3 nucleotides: TGCGCCAGCAGCCTATCGTTCAGGAGGGTCGACTATGGCTACACCTTC.

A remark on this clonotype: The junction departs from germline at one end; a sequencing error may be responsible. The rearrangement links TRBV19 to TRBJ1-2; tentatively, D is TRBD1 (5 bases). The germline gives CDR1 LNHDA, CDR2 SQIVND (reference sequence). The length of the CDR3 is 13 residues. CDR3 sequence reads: CASSGRTSGGFTF. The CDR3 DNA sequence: TGTGCCAGTAGTGGAAGGACATCGGGTGGCTTCACCTTC.

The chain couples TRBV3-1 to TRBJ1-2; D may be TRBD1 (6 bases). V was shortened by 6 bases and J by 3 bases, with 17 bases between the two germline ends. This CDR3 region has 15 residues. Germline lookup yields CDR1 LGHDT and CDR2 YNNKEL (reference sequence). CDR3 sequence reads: CASSRKSRGDYGYTF. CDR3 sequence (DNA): TGTGCCAGCAGTCGCAAATCCAGGGGCGACTATGGCTACACCTTC.

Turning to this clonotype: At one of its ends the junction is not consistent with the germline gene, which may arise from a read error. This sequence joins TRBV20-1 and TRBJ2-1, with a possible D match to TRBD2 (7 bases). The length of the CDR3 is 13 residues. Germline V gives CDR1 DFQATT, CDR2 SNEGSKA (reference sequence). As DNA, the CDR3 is TGCGGTGCTGCGACAGGAGGCGGGGGTGAGCAGTTCTTC. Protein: CGAATGGGGEQFF.

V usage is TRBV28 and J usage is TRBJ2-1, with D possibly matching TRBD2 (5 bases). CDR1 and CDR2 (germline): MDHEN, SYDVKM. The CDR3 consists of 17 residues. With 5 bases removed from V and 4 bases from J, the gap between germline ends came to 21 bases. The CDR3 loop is CASSLLGVARLYNEQFF. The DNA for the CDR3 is TGTGCCAGCAGTCTTCTCGGGGTAGCCCGACTTTACAATGAGCAGTTCTTC.

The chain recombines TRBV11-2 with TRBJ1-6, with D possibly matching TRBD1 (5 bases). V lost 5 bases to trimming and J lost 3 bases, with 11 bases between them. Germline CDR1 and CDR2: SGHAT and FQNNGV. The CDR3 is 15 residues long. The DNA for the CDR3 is TGTGCCAGCAGCATTCAGGGTGTCTATAATTCACCCCTCCACTTT. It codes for CASSIQGVYNSPLHF.

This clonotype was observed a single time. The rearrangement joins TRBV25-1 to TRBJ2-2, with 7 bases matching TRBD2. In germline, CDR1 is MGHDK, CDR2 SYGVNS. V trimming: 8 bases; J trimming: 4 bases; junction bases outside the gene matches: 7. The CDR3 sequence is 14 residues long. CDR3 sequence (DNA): TGTGCCAGCGGACGAGCGGGAAGCACCGGGGAGCTGTTTTTT. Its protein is CASGRAGSTGELFF.

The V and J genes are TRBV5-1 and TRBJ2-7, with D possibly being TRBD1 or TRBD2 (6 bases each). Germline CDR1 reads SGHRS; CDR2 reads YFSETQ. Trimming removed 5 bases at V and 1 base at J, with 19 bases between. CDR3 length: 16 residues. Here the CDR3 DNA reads TGCGCCAGCAGGATCGGGCGGGACACCCCTTCCTACGAGCAGTACTTC. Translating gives CASRIGRDTPSYEQYF.

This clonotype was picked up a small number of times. The CDR3 DNA reads as TGTGCCAGCAGTTCAATGACCATAGCGGGAGGGCCCTCGGGGGAGCAGTACTTC. Translated, it gives CASSSMTIAGGPSGEQYF. This chain uses TRBV27 with TRBJ2-5; TRBD2 matches at 11 bases. The CDR3 covers 18 residues. The J segment lost 11 bases and the V segment lost 4 bases, leaving 21 bases of the junction unmatched. Germline V gene lookup returns CDR1 MNHEY and CDR2 SMNVEV (reference sequence).